A single sample gave rise to the 8 T cell receptor beta chains below, sequenced in a study of breast tumors, draining lymph nodes, adjacent tissues. TCRdb used MiXCR to reprocess the multiplex PCR reads, holding one entry per CDR3 protein. The table lists approximately 150,000 distinct CDR3 sequences, around a third of them singletons. Axillary draining lymph nodes of breast cancer patients supplied the node samples. Sequencing was done on a sample of axillary lymph node tissue. Receptor source: a female donor with breast cancer. Some clones in this sample may be carry-over from other donors' samples.

The chain combines TRBV2 with TRBJ2-1; the match to TRBD1 covers 11 bases. Germline values: CDR1 SNHLY, CDR2 FYNNEI. The CDR3 is 14 amino acids. Losses at the gene ends were 11 bases for V and 8 bases for J; bases not matched to a gene: 11. CDR3 residues: CAGLRDRGSDEQFF. The DNA of the CDR3 is TGTGCCGGCCTGCGGGACAGGGGGAGCGATGAGCAGTTCTTC.

This clonotype was seen a few times. Since a much larger clone is just one base distant, this may be a read error. The rearrangement links TRBV4-3 to TRBJ2-2; 7 nucleotides align to TRBD2. V gave up 3 bases and J gave up 4 bases; unmatched junction bases: 8. Germline lookup yields CDR1 LGHNA and CDR2 YSLEER. This CDR3 is built from 16 residues. In DNA, the CDR3 is TGCGCCAGCAGCCATGAGTGGCCGGGGGGCACCGGGGAGCTGTTTTTT. Amino acids: CASSHEWPGGTGELFF.

In nucleotides, the CDR3 is TGTGCCAGCAGCGGAACAGGGGGACGAAATTCACCCCTCCACTTT. Translation: CASSGTGGRNSPLHF. This chain links TRBV9 with TRBJ1-6, with 8 bases that match TRBD1. This CDR3 has 15 amino acids. The germline V gene has CDR1 SGDLS and CDR2 YYNGEE. V was clipped by 3 bases and J by 7 bases; unmatched bases: 6.

Note on this clonotype: Being one base from a much bigger clone, this may be a read error. V gene TRBV10-1 combines with J gene TRBJ2-7; 9 nucleotides match TRBD1. V lost 8 bases to trimming and J lost 1 base; unmatched junction nucleotides: 12. The CDR3 has 16 amino acids. Germline V lookup: CDR1 WNHNN, CDR2 SYGVQD (reference sequence). CDR3: CASGYFRDRGSYEQYF. CDR3 nucleotide sequence: TGCGCCAGCGGTTACTTTCGCGACAGGGGGTCCTACGAGCAGTACTTC.

This clonotype was observed at least ten times. The J gene is TRBJ1-4, the V gene TRBV28, with D unresolved. Germline V CDR1 and CDR2: MDHEN, SYDVKM. The CDR3 loop spans 14 amino acids. The V and J ends lost 6 bases and 5 bases respectively, with 13 bases between them. The CDR3 loop is CASRPGDINEKLFF. The CDR3 coding sequence is TGTGCCAGCAGGCCCGGGGATATAAATGAAAAACTGTTTTTT.

This chain connects TRBV5-4 to TRBJ2-3, with 7 bases that match TRBD1. Losses at the gene ends were 5 bases for V and 2 bases for J; bases not matched to a gene: 14. Looked up from germline, CDR1 is SGHNT and CDR2 is YYREEE (reference sequence). CDR3 size: 17 residues. The CDR3 spells CASRRPGQTTATDTQYF. The CDR3 DNA reads TGTGCCAGCAGACGTCCGGGACAGACAACTGCCACAGATACGCAGTATTTT.

The table lists this clonotype with many counts. Being one base from a much bigger clone, this may be a read error. The chain has TRBV12-3 or TRBV12-4 and TRBJ2-5, with 7 positions matching TRBD1. The CDR3 has 13 residues. V lost 8 bases and J lost 3; bases outside the gene matches: 6. CDR3 nucleotide sequence: TGTGCCAGCGACAGCCAGGGGGAAGAGACCCAGTACTTC. This sequence encodes CASDSQGEETQYF.

This clonotype has at least ten counts. V usage is TRBV4-2 and J usage is TRBJ2-5; D possibly uses TRBD1 or TRBD2 (6 bases each). This CDR3 is built from 16 residues. Germline V lookup: CDR1 LGHNA, CDR2 YNFKEQ. The V and J ends lost 0 bases and 3 bases respectively, with 14 bases between them. Written as DNA, the CDR3 is TGTGCCAGCAGCCAAGACCCCTCGGGGGCGAAAGAGACCCAGTACTTC. Translated, it gives CASSQDPSGAKETQYF.